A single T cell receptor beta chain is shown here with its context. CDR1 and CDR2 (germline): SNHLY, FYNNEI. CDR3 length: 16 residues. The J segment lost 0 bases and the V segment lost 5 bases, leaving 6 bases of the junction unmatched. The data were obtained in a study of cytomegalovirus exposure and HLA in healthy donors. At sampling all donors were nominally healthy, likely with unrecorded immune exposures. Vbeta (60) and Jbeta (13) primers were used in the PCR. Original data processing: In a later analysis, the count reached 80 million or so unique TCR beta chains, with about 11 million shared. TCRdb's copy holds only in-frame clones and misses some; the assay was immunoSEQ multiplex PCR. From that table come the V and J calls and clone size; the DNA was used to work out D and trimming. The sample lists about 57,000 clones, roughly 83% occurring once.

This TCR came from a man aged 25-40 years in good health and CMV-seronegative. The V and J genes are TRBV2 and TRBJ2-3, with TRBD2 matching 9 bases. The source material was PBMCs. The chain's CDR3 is CASSYLSGSSTDTQYF. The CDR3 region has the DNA TGTGCCAGCAGTTACCTTAGCGGGAGCAGCACAGATACGCAGTATTTT.